Below, 20 T cell receptor beta chains from the same sample are listed, as sequenced in a study of patients and donors after allogeneic stem cell transplantation (TCRdb year 2020). Receptor libraries were prepared by RT-PCR. The data were produced on a NextSeq 550. TCRdb reprocessed the public reads (quality trimming at Q25 with fastp, clone calling with MiXCR) and kept in-frame beta chains. Duplicate CDR3 protein sequences are folded into a single record with the most common DNA and genes. The sample contains about 160,000 distinct CDR3 sequences, approximately 28% of them found a single time. The ten largest clones represent around 3.3% of the sample. Specimen: blood, either unsorted or a sorted T cell fraction (not recorded which). Source of these receptors: a human donor who was either an allogeneic HSCT recipient or a stem cell or donor lymphocyte infusion donor (not recorded which). It is not recorded whose cells these are; they may come from a transplant donor.

This clonotype has a single count. This chain uses TRBV3-1 with TRBJ2-5; D is perhaps TRBD2 (5 bases). Trimming stripped 1 base from V and 5 bases from J, with 14 bases between. CDR1 is LGHDT, CDR2 YNNKEL, per germline (reference sequence). The CDR3 extends over 15 amino acids. The CDR3 spells CASSQVRESLETQYF. The CDR3 DNA sequence: TGTGCCAGCAGCCAAGTCCGGGAATCTCTGGAGACCCAGTACTTC.

V and J are TRBV10-3 and TRBJ2-7, with D uncertain. Between the trimmed V and J ends, which lost 3 bases and 1 base, there was a span of 7 bases. The germline V gene encodes CDR1 ENHRY and CDR2 SYGVKD. This CDR3 comprises 13 residues. The CDR3 loop is CAISDGPSYEQYF. Written as DNA, the CDR3 is TGTGCCATCAGTGACGGGCCTTCCTACGAGCAGTACTTC.

This clonotype has a handful of counts. This chain joins TRBV29-1 and TRBJ2-2, with 13 bases identical to TRBD2. Germline V gene data show CDR1 as SQVTM and CDR2 as ANQGSEA. J lost 7 bases, V lost 7 bases, and 6 bases had no gene match. This CDR3 spans 14 amino acids. CDR3 sequence: CSGMTSGRNGELFF. Here the CDR3 DNA reads TGCAGCGGGATGACTAGCGGGAGGAACGGGGAGCTGTTTTTT.

V gene TRBV20-1 combines with J gene TRBJ1-2; 12 bases agree with TRBD1. With 6 bases clipped from V and 3 bases from J, the junction kept 8 bases outside the gene matches. There are 15 residues in the CDR3. The V gene's germline CDR1 is DFQATT and CDR2 SNEGSKA (reference sequence). The CDR3 spells CSATPGTGGHYGYTF. The CDR3 DNA reads as TGCAGTGCAACTCCCGGGACAGGGGGCCACTATGGCTACACCTTC.

There are a few counts of this clonotype. The chain combines TRBV6-5 with TRBJ2-1; 8 bases agree with TRBD1. This CDR3 is built from 14 residues. In germline, CDR1 is MNHEY, CDR2 SVGAGI. V shed 4 bases, J shed 8 bases, and the junction held 7 bases outside the gene matches. CDR3 sequence reads: CASSSSSDRDEQFF. In nucleotides, the CDR3 is TGTGCCAGCAGTTCCTCCTCGGACAGGGATGAGCAGTTCTTC.

This clonotype was seen only a few times. The chain carries TRBV7-2 and TRBJ1-3; D remains unclear. CDR1 and CDR2 (germline): SGHTA, FQGNSA. V gave up 5 bases and J gave up 1 base, with 12 bases separating them. This CDR3 is 15 amino acids long. CDR3 DNA sequence: TGTGCCAGCAGCCCCCGCGCCTCTTCTGGAAACACCATATATTTT. This encodes CASSPRASSGNTIYF.

Many counts were recorded for this clonotype. The chain combines TRBV5-1 with TRBJ2-1, with D tentatively TRBD1 or TRBD2 (7 bases each). The germline V gene has CDR1 SGHRS and CDR2 YFSETQ. Trimming pared 4 bases from V and 4 bases from J, leaving 12 bases between. CDR3 length equals 14 residues. The chain's CDR3 is CASSQGGLYNEQFF. CDR3 in DNA: TGCGCCAGCAGCCAGGGGGGGCTTTACAATGAGCAGTTCTTC.

The CDR3 is CASSLETGTGGYTF. CDR3 DNA sequence: TGCGCCAGCAGCTTGGAAACCGGGACAGGAGGCTACACCTTC. The rearrangement links TRBV5-1 to TRBJ1-2; 8 nucleotides align to TRBD1. This CDR3 spans 14 amino acids. After removal of 0 bases from V and 8 bases from J, the junction contained 6 bases not matched to a gene. Germline-derived CDR1 and CDR2 are SGHRS and YFSETQ.

This clonotype was observed a handful of times. This sequence joins TRBV6-5 and TRBJ2-1; 10 bases align to TRBD1. The CDR3 consists of 16 residues. V shed 1 base, J shed 6 bases, and the junction held 6 bases outside the gene matches. The germline gives CDR1 MNHEY, CDR2 SVGAGI. DNA for the CDR3: TGTGCCAGCAGTTACTGGGACAGGGGTGAGATCAATGAGCAGTTCTTC. Translated, it gives CASSYWDRGEINEQFF.

This clonotype appeared a few times. The chain recombines TRBV28 with TRBJ1-3; unclear D gene. V lost 10 bases and J lost 0, with 10 bases in between. The CDR3 runs to 13 residues. Germline V CDR1 and CDR2: MDHEN, SYDVKM. CDR3 nucleotide sequence: TGTGCCACCTCGCGTTACTCTGGAAACACCATATATTTT. Its protein product is CATSRYSGNTIYF. Full variable domain (remainder filled in from reference TRBV28 and TRBJ1-3): DVKVTQSSRYLVKRTGEKVFLECVQDMDHENMFWYRQDPGLGLRLIYFSYDVKMKEKGDIPEGYSVSREKKERFSLILESASTNQTSMYLCATSRYSGNTIYFGEGSWLTVV.

The rearrangement uses TRBV3-1 and TRBJ1-5; 8 nucleotides align to TRBD1. The CDR3 covers 18 residues. After removal of 1 base from V and 1 base from J, the junction contained 9 bases not matched to a gene. The germline V gene encodes CDR1 LGHDT and CDR2 YNNKEL (reference sequence). The CDR3 DNA is TGTGCCAGCAGCCAAGGCCCTGCCTGGACAGGGAGCAATCAGCCCCAGCATTTT. Protein sequence: CASSQGPAWTGSNQPQHF.

This clonotype was seen more than once but under ten times. This chain joins TRBV21-1 and TRBJ2-7. TRBV21-1 is labeled a pseudogene. CDR3 length equals 12 residues. The CDR3 here is CASSKGYYEQYF. In nucleotides, the CDR3 is TGTGCCAGCAGCAAAGGCTATTACGAGCAGTACTTC.

This clonotype occurred many times. The germline gene is not matched at one end of the junction; a read error may be the cause. V gene TRBV7-2 combines with J gene TRBJ2-1, with no clear D. Looked up from germline, CDR1 is SGHTA and CDR2 is FQGNSA. The CDR3 totals 14 residues. CDR3 in DNA: TGTGCCAGCAGTTTAGTTGGGTCTTACAATGAGCAGTTCTTC. Amino acids: CASSLVGSYNEQFF.

There are many counts of this clonotype. The CDR3 nucleotides are TGTGCCAGCAGTTTAACCCCTGGGAATCAGCCCCAGCATTTT. It yields the protein CASSLTPGNQPQHF. This rearrangement joins TRBV27 to TRBJ1-5, with unresolved D. CDR1 and CDR2 from the germline V gene are MNHEY and SMNVEV (reference sequence). V gave up 2 bases and J gave up 4 bases, with 9 bases separating them. The CDR3 contains 14 residues.

This chain links TRBV20-1 with TRBJ2-7; 9 nucleotides align to TRBD1. The CDR3 has 16 residues. Trimming took 0 bases from V and 0 from J; bases not matched to a gene: 6. CDR1 and CDR2 (germline): DFQATT, SNEGSKA (reference sequence). The CDR3 is CSARDSGTGHSYEQYF. The CDR3, as DNA: TGCAGTGCTAGAGACTCCGGGACAGGGCACTCCTACGAGCAGTACTTC.

J is TRBJ1-5 and V is TRBV28; the D gene is possibly TRBD1 (5 bases). V lost 7 bases to trimming and J lost 3 bases, with 13 bases between them. Germline V gene sequence: CDR1 MDHEN, CDR2 SYDVKM. The CDR3 extends over 14 amino acids. The chain's CDR3 is CASTLGQLNQPQHF. The DNA for the CDR3 is TGTGCCAGCACCTTGGGGCAGCTCAATCAGCCCCAGCATTTT.

This clonotype was observed at least ten times. V usage is TRBV6-2 or TRBV6-3 and J usage is TRBJ2-2, with D perhaps being TRBD1 or TRBD2 (5 bases each). Germline loops: CDR1 MNHEY, CDR2 SVGEGT. Trimming cost V 2 bases and J 4 bases, with 11 bases left between them. CDR3 size: 15 residues. The CDR3 is CASSYGGPSTGELFF. The CDR3 DNA reads as TGTGCCAGCAGTTACGGGGGTCCGAGCACCGGGGAGCTGTTTTTT.

This chain connects TRBV6-5 to TRBJ1-3; D is unclear. This CDR3 region has 14 residues. Per germline, CDR1 MNHEY and CDR2 SVGAGI. V lost 0 bases to trimming and J lost 6 bases, with 9 bases between them. The CDR3 DNA reads TGTGCCAGCAGTTACTCCAGGCGCGAAAACACCATATATTTT. Amino acid sequence: CASSYSRRENTIYF.

V is TRBV12-3 or TRBV12-4 and J is TRBJ2-6; D not resolved. V lost 8 bases and J lost 1, with 6 bases in between. The CDR3 spans 13 residues. Here the CDR3 DNA reads TGTGCCAGCGTCCGGTCTGGGGCCAACGTCCTGACTTTC. Translating it yields CASVRSGANVLTF.

V usage is TRBV14 and J usage is TRBJ2-5, with TRBD2 matching over 8 bases. V shed 2 bases and J 5 bases; nucleotides not matched to a gene: 4. Germline CDR1 and CDR2: SGHDN and FVKESK. The CDR3 loop spans 14 amino acids. CDR3 region: CASSQPGGRETQYF. For the CDR3, the DNA is TGTGCCAGCAGCCAACCTGGCGGGAGGGAGACCCAGTACTTC.